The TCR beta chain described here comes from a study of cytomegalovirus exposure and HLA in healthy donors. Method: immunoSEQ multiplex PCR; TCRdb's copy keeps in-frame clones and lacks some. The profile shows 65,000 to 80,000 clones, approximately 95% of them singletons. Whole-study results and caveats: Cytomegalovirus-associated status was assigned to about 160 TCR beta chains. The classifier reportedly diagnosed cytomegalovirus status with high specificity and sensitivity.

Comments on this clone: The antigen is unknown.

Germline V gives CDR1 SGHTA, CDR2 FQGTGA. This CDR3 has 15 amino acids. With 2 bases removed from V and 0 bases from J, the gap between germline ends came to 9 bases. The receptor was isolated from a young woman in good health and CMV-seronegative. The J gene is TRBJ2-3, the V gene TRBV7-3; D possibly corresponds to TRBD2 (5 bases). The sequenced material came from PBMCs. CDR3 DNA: TGTGCCAGCAGCTTAGTTGGGAGTAGCACAGATACGCAGTATTTT. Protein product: CASSLVGSSTDTQYF.